Listed below are T cell receptor beta chains from one sample, sequenced in a study of OX40 agonist ivuxolimab in advanced cancers. Assay used: immunoSEQ multiplex PCR; TCRdb lists only in-frame clones, some missing. The repertoire has approximately 74,000 clones, approximately 80% of them found once; the top ten carry 5.5%. The starting material was CD4+ or CD8+ T cells sorted from blood, obtained in a trial of the OX40 agonist ivuxolimab. These receptors were obtained from an adult with an advanced solid tumor such as melanoma, head and neck, liver or kidney cancer. The CDR3 runs from the conserved cysteine through the conserved F or W. D genes are given only for firm matches. Clone size is given for some rows only: seen once, a few or many times, or a class if the clone is expanded.

>once|TRBJ2-3|TRBV28|16|-
CASSLPVVGPTDTQYF
TGTGCCAGCAGTTTACCGGTGGTGGGGCCCACAGATACGCAGTATTTT
>once|TRBJ2-2|TRBV7-2|20|TRBD2
CASSLASASGPTAKTGELFF
TGTGCCAGCAGCTTAGCGAGCGCTAGCGGGCCAACCGCGAAGACCGGGGAGCTGTTTTTT
>-|TRBJ2-5|TRBV15|15|TRBD1
CATSTGQGPGETQYF
TGTGCCACCAGCACAGGACAGGGACCGGGGGAGACCCAGTACTTC
>-|TRBJ2-3|TRBV19|16|TRBD2
CASRRTSGISTDTQYF
TGTGCCAGTAGAAGGACAAGCGGGATAAGCACAGATACGCAGTATTTT
>few|TRBJ2-7|TRBV28|17|TRBD2
CASRPPPTSGRAGEQYF
TGTGCCAGCAGACCACCCCCGACTAGCGGGAGGGCCGGTGAGCAGTACTTC
>once|TRBJ2-1|TRBV5-5|14|-
CASSWDGQYNEQFF
TGTGCCAGCAGCTGGGACGGCCAGTACAATGAGCAGTTCTTC
>-|TRBJ2-1|TRBV7-3|11|-
CASTGSNEQFF
TGTGCCAGCACCGGTAGTAATGAGCAGTTCTTC
>-|TRBJ2-1|TRBV5-1|16|TRBD2
CASSYSGGAMENEQFF
TGCGCCAGCAGCTATAGCGGGGGGGCGATGGAGAATGAGCAGTTCTTC
>-|TRBJ2-1|TRBV5-1|16|TRBD1
CASSLPPGQGGNEQFF
TGCGCCAGCAGCTTACCCCCGGGACAGGGAGGAAATGAGCAGTTCTTC
>-|TRBJ1-1|TRBV28|14|-
CASSFGGLLTEAFF
TGTGCCAGCAGTTTTGGGGGACTGCTCACTGAAGCTTTCTTT
>-|TRBJ2-5|TRBV28|13|TRBD1
CASSNRGKGAQYF
TGTGCCAGCAGCAACAGGGGGAAGGGGGCCCAGTACTTC
>-|TRBJ2-3|TRBV7-2|13|-
CASSPNEGDTQYF
TGTGCCAGCAGTCCCAATGAGGGAGATACGCAGTATTTT
>-|TRBJ1-4|TRBV18|14|-
CASSPQGTNEKLFF
TGTGCCAGCTCACCACAGGGTACTAATGAAAAACTGTTTTTT
>-|TRBJ2-1|TRBV5-1|18|TRBD2
CASSAMPRGESSYNEQFF
TGCGCCAGCAGCGCAATGCCGCGGGGGGAGAGCTCCTACAATGAGCAGTTCTTC
>-|TRBJ1-1|TRBV7-8|12|-
CASSLHRDTAFF
TGTGCCAGCAGCTTGCACCGGGACACGGCTTTCTTT
>-|TRBJ1-1|TRBV19|17|TRBD1
CASSIPQTGTGATEAFF
TGTGCCAGTAGTATACCTCAAACCGGGACAGGGGCCACTGAAGCTTTCTTT
>-|TRBJ2-3|TRBV11-3|16|TRBD1
CASSSGTGQGADTQYF
TGTGCCAGCAGCTCGGGAACGGGACAGGGGGCAGATACGCAGTATTTT
>-|TRBJ2-3|TRBV6-6|15|TRBD2
CASSQLAGGTDTQYF
TGTGCCAGCAGTCAACTAGCGGGGGGGACAGATACGCAGTATTTT
>once|TRBJ2-2|TRBV4-2|17|TRBD2
CASSQGQAGVNTGELFF
TGTGCCAGCAGCCAAGGGCAAGCGGGGGTTAATACCGGGGAGCTGTTTTTT
>-|TRBJ1-5|TRBV19|15|-
CASSANSGRFQPQHF
TGTGCCAGTAGTGCCAACTCTGGACGATTTCAGCCCCAGCATTTT
>-|TRBJ1-4|TRBV7-9|14|TRBD1
CASSQGQGREKLFF
TGTGCCAGCAGCCAGGGACAGGGGAGGGAAAAACTGTTTTTT